Presented here are 6 T cell receptor beta chains from one specimen sequenced in a study of cytomegalovirus exposure and HLA in healthy donors (TCRdb year 2017). To prepare the library, the immunoSEQ multiplex PCR assay was applied. TCRdb carries this immuneACCESS record with in-frame sequences only. Its versions omit some clonotypes, under half of them owing to an unresolved V gene in the studies checked, with the rest unexplained. The sample table shows 200,000 to 300,000 clones, and roughly 84% are seen once. In total, the top ten clones hold around 11% of the sample. The material sequenced was PBMCs. All receptors derive from a man in his late teens or twenties in good health and CMV-seropositive.

The chain joins TRBV5-6 to TRBJ1-2; D not certain. CDR3 size: 12 residues. The V gene's germline CDR1 is SGHDT and CDR2 YYEEEE. V was clipped by 3 bases and J by 9 bases, with 12 bases between them. CDR3 protein: CASSYKDRSYTF. CDR3 nucleotides: TGTGCCAGCAGCTATAAGGACCGGAGCTACACCTTC.

The rearrangement links TRBV10-3 to TRBJ2-3, with D maybe TRBD2 (5 bases). The CDR3 spans 14 residues. In germline, CDR1 is ENHRY, CDR2 SYGVKD. V lost 4 bases to trimming and J lost 0 bases, with 8 bases between them. In DNA form, the CDR3 reads TGTGCCATCAGTGGGAGCGGAAGCACAGATACGCAGTATTTT. Protein sequence: CAISGSGSTDTQYF.

The chain combines TRBV7-9 with TRBJ2-7; 9 bases align to TRBD1. Germline-derived CDR1 and CDR2 are SEHNR and FQNEAQ (reference sequence). The junction had 3 bases not matched to a gene; V was cut back by 4 bases and J by 2 bases. CDR3 size: 14 residues. Here the CDR3 reads CASSSDRGPYEQYF. CDR3 nucleotide sequence: TGTGCCAGCAGCTCGGACAGGGGACCCTACGAGCAGTACTTC.

This chain connects TRBV6-1 to TRBJ2-3; 8 nucleotides agree with TRBD2. CDR1 is MNHNS, CDR2 SASEGT, per germline. The CDR3 has 13 residues. The V gene end was trimmed by 6 bases and the J gene end by 7 bases; junction bases not matched to a gene: 6. CDR3: CASRAGGVNTQYF. The CDR3 DNA follows: TGTGCCAGCAGGGCGGGAGGTGTAAATACGCAGTATTTT.

CDR3 in DNA: TGTGCCAGCAGTGAATTGCGCAGCGGGGAGCTGTTTTTT. It encodes CASSELRSGELFF. The V gene is TRBV6-1, the J gene TRBJ2-2; D gene uncertain. Trimming took off 2 bases at V and 7 bases at J, with 8 bases between the two ends. The CDR3 totals 13 residues. Germline CDR1 MNHNS, CDR2 SASEGT.

This chain uses TRBV27 with TRBJ2-7; D is ambiguous. CDR1 and CDR2 (germline): MNHEY, SMNVEV (reference sequence). V was shortened by 5 bases and J by 3 bases, with 11 bases between the two germline ends. The CDR3 length is 13 residues. CDR3 in amino acids: CASSPLGVYEQYF. CDR3 bases: TGTGCCAGCAGTCCCTTAGGAGTCTACGAGCAGTACTTC.